This is a list of T cell receptor beta chains from one sample in a study of OX40 agonist ivuxolimab in advanced cancers. Produced via immunoSEQ multiplex PCR; TCRdb's table is partial and in-frame only. This sample has about 40,000 clones, with approximately 85% found just once. Source: CD4+ or CD8+ T cells sorted from blood, taken in a trial of the OX40 agonist ivuxolimab. The receptors shown here come from an adult with an advanced solid tumor such as melanoma, head and neck, liver or kidney cancer. Both conserved end residues are part of each CDR3. Fields, in order: J gene, D gene, clone size, V gene, CDR3 DNA, CDR3 protein. A D gene is named only where the DNA matches it firmly. Some rows have no size entry. The others give once, few or many, or a class for an expanded clone.

>TRBJ1-3|TRBD1|once|TRBV9
TGTGCCAGCAGCCCCTGGACAGGACGGAACACCATATATTTT
CASSPWTGRNTIYF
>TRBJ2-5|TRBD2|-|TRBV28
TGTGCCAGCAGTTATCCCCTTCGACTAGCGGGATTAGGAGGTGGAGAGACCCAGTACTTC
CASSYPLRLAGLGGGETQYF
>TRBJ2-3|TRBD2|-|TRBV11-3
TGTGCCAGCAGCCCCCCTGGGAGACTAGCGGGATTAACAGATACGCAGTATTTT
CASSPPGRLAGLTDTQYF
>TRBJ1-2|TRBD1|-|TRBV7-9
TGTGCCAGCGGGCAGGGGGGTGGCTACACCTTC
CASGQGGGYTF
>TRBJ2-3|-|-|TRBV6-5
TGTGCCAGCACCATGGTGGCCACAGATACGCAGTATTTT
CASTMVATDTQYF
>TRBJ2-1|-|-|TRBV5-1
TGCGCCAGCAGCTTGGCCGGCAATGAGCAGTTCTTC
CASSLAGNEQFF
>TRBJ2-3|TRBD2|-|TRBV29-1
TGCAGCGTTGGGACTAGCGGGGGCGTTACGCAGTATTTT
CSVGTSGGVTQYF
>TRBJ1-2|-|-|TRBV27
TGTGCCAGCAGTTTATATCAGGGCAGCGGCTACACCTTC
CASSLYQGSGYTF
>TRBJ2-5|-|-|TRBV13
TGTGCCAGCGGACTGAGAGGGCAGGGAGAGACCCAGTACTTC
CASGLRGQGETQYF
>TRBJ1-2|TRBD1|-|TRBV9
TGTGCCAGCAGCACACAGGGGCTCGGCTATGGCTACACCTTC
CASSTQGLGYGYTF
>TRBJ2-7|-|once|TRBV7-2
TGTGCCAGCAGCTTATATTTGTCCTACGAGCAGTACTTC
CASSLYLSYEQYF
>TRBJ2-2|-|-|TRBV6-5
TGTGCCAGCAGTTACTCGATCAACACCGGGGAGCTGTTTTTT
CASSYSINTGELFF
>TRBJ1-4|TRBD1|-|TRBV19
TGTGCCAGTACCTGGGACAGAGATAATGAAAAACTGTTTTTT
CASTWDRDNEKLFF
>TRBJ1-4|TRBD1|-|TRBV11-2
TGTGCCAGCAGCTTTCAGGGGGTCCCTCTCGGAAAACTGTTTTTT
CASSFQGVPLGKLFF
>TRBJ1-5|TRBD1|once|TRBV4-2
TGTGCCAGCAGCCAAGAGGATAGGGGGCGCAGCAATCAGCCCCAGCATTTT
CASSQEDRGRSNQPQHF
>TRBJ2-5|-|-|TRBV5-1
TGCGCCAGCAGCTTGGGGTCAGGGGCCCAGTACTTC
CASSLGSGAQYF
>TRBJ2-3|TRBD2|-|TRBV9
TGTGCCAGCAGCGTAGGGACTAGCGGGGGGGATACGCAGTATTTT
CASSVGTSGGDTQYF
>TRBJ2-2|-|-|TRBV4-3
TGCGCCAGCAGCCAAGGGTACGACAGGATTCACGCCGGGGAGCTGTTTTTT
CASSQGYDRIHAGELFF
>TRBJ2-7|TRBD2|-|TRBV7-2
TGTGCCAGCAGCTTAGCGCCTGCGGGGGGACATTACGAGCAGTACTTC
CASSLAPAGGHYEQYF
>TRBJ2-2|-|-|TRBV9
TGTGCCAGCAGCACCTTAAGGACAGGAGGGGCCGGGGAGCTGTTTTTT
CASSTLRTGGAGELFF
>TRBJ1-1|-|once|TRBV5-6
TGTGCCAGCAGCTCGGGACGGTCGTCGAACACTGAAGCTTTCTTT
CASSSGRSSNTEAFF
>TRBJ2-3|-|-|TRBV7-9
TGTGCCAGCAGTCCCCGTGGGTCAGATACGCAGTATTTT
CASSPRGSDTQYF
>TRBJ2-4|TRBD1|-|TRBV12-5
TGTGCTAGTGGTTTAACAGGGGGGTACAACATTCAGTACTTC
CASGLTGGYNIQYF
>TRBJ1-6|-|-|TRBV5-5
TGTGCCAGCAGCTTTGGGACTCACCCCCTCCACTTT
CASSFGTHPLHF
>TRBJ2-1|TRBD1|-|TRBV28
TGTGCCTGCCGACCTCCCGGACAGGGGGCCGGTAATGAGCAGTTCTTC
CACRPPGQGAGNEQFF
>TRBJ2-2|-|-|TRBV29-1
TGCAGCGTCCCGAGGAGTCTCGAGGGCACCGGGGAGCTGTTTTTT
CSVPRSLEGTGELFF
>TRBJ2-5|-|-|TRBV7-9
TGTGCCAGCAGCTTTGCAGGGGTGTTTTGGACCCAGTACTTC
CASSFAGVFWTQYF
>TRBJ1-2|-|-|TRBV28
TGTGCCAGCAGTTTCCAATATGGGGAGAGAAAGGAGGGCTACACCTTC
CASSFQYGERKEGYTF
>TRBJ2-7|-|-|TRBV4-1
TGCGCCAGCAGCCCATGGGACGCTTCCAGGGGCGAGCAGTACTTC
CASSPWDASRGEQYF
>TRBJ1-2|-|-|TRBV6-1
TGTGCCGCCTCAGAGGGGGTACCTCCCTATGGCTACACCTTC
CAASEGVPPYGYTF
>TRBJ1-1|-|-|TRBV9
TGTGCCAGCAGCGCAGGGGCTATGAACACTGAAGCTTTCTTT
CASSAGAMNTEAFF
>TRBJ1-4|-|-|TRBV9
TGTGCCAGCAGCCCCGCAGCGGGTCCGTCGGGTGAAAAACTGTTTTTT
CASSPAAGPSGEKLFF
>TRBJ1-2|TRBD1|-|TRBV4-2
TGTGCCAGCAGCCTTCGGACAGGGGATGCCTATGGCTACACCTTC
CASSLRTGDAYGYTF
>TRBJ1-2|TRBD1|-|TRBV7-8
TGTGCCAGCAGTTTGACAGGGTTAGGCTACACCTTC
CASSLTGLGYTF
>TRBJ2-5|-|-|TRBV5-4
TGTGCCAGCAGCGTATGGTGGGGCCAAGAGACCCAGTACTTC
CASSVWWGQETQYF
>TRBJ2-7|TRBD2|-|TRBV11-3
TGTGCCAGCAGCTTAGACCTAGCGGGAAGAAACCCCCGCGCCTACGAGCAGTACTTC
CASSLDLAGRNPRAYEQYF
>TRBJ1-6|-|-|TRBV9
TGTGCCAGCAACATTGGGGAACTGAATTCACCCCTCCACTTT
CASNIGELNSPLHF
>TRBJ1-5|-|-|TRBV15
TGTGCCACCAGCTATGGGCGGGGAGTCAATCAGCCCCAGCATTTT
CATSYGRGVNQPQHF
>TRBJ2-7|-|-|TRBV4-3
TGCGCCAGCAGCCAAGATTCAGGGACCTTGGGTGAGCAGTACTTC
CASSQDSGTLGEQYF
>TRBJ1-2|TRBD1|-|TRBV6-1
TGTGCCAGCCACAAAGGGCAGGGGGTCGGTGGCTACACCTTC
CASHKGQGVGGYTF
>TRBJ2-2|TRBD1|-|TRBV19
TGTGCCAGTAGCCTAAACAGGGGACCCGACTTTTTTAACACCGGGGAGCTGTTTTTT
CASSLNRGPDFFNTGELFF
>TRBJ2-4|TRBD2|-|TRBV10-1
TGCGCCAGCAGTGGCCCGGGACTAGAAAACATTCAGTACTTC
CASSGPGLENIQYF
>TRBJ2-1|-|-|TRBV12-5
TGTGCTAGTGGTGCCCTCGCGGCTGAGCAGTTCTTC
CASGALAAEQFF
>TRBJ1-3|-|-|TRBV23-1
TGCGCCAGCAGTCCCGGGTTCTCTGGAAACACCATATATTTT
CASSPGFSGNTIYF
>TRBJ1-5|TRBD1|-|TRBV9
TGTGCCAGCAGCGACAGGGGAAGCAATCAGCCCCAGCATTTT
CASSDRGSNQPQHF
>TRBJ1-1|TRBD1|few|TRBV28
TGTGCCAGCAGTTTGACAGGGGAGACCACTGAAGCTTTCTTT
CASSLTGETTEAFF
>TRBJ2-3|TRBD2|-|TRBV6-4
TGTGCCAGCAGTGTCGAAGGCGGGGGAAGCACAGATACGCAGTATTTT
CASSVEGGGSTDTQYF
>TRBJ2-7|-|-|TRBV6-1
TGTGCCAGCAGTGAAAGGGACGGGCCCCGCGAGCAGTACTTC
CASSERDGPREQYF
>TRBJ1-2|-|-|TRBV12-5
TGTGCTAGTGCCCTAGATTCTGTGAGGGATTTTAACTATGGCTACACCTTC
CASALDSVRDFNYGYTF
>TRBJ2-1|-|-|TRBV7-3
TGTGCCAGCAGCACACGGGGCAATGAGCAGTTCTTC
CASSTRGNEQFF
>TRBJ2-7|TRBD2|-|TRBV5-1
TGCGCCAGCAGCGCGGGAGACTACGAGCAGTACTTC
CASSAGDYEQYF
>TRBJ2-2|-|-|TRBV7-3
TGTGCCAGCAGCGCTACCTCGAACACCGGGGAGCTGTTTTTT
CASSATSNTGELFF
>TRBJ1-2|-|-|TRBV7-6
TGTGCCAGCAGCTTAGGTTCGCCAGGGGCTAACTATGGCTACACCTTC
CASSLGSPGANYGYTF
>TRBJ2-1|-|-|TRBV15
TGTGCCACCAGCAGAGATCTTGACCGTTTCGCTGAGCAGTTCTTC
CATSRDLDRFAEQFF
>TRBJ2-7|-|-|TRBV5-4
TGTGCCAGCAGCTTGCTCGGTGAAGACTACGAGCAGTACTTC
CASSLLGEDYEQYF
>TRBJ2-7|-|-|TRBV13
TGTGCCAGCAGCTTGGCTACCGGGTCACACTACGAGCAGTACTTC
CASSLATGSHYEQYF